The entry that follows covers one T cell receptor beta chain sequence. Its specific antigen is unknown. No base qualities exist here, and no much larger clone lies one base off it. Other DNA sequences from this sample encode an identical CDR3 as well. These data belong to a study of blood T cell repertoires in COVID-19 (dated by TCRdb to 2020 to 2022). At the level of the whole study: Samples from collaborators originated in the United States, Italy and Spain and spanned both the acute and convalescent phases of COVID-19. Sample metadata almost always included a de-identified subject ID, COVID-19 status, age in years and sex. A freely available public database, intended as a resource for researchers studying the immune response to SARS-CoV-2, is where the repertoires were released. Samples were obtained from the ongoing ImmuneRACE study (first 160 participants) and from approximately 1,200 subjects provided by 6 global collaborators. Subjects who had been exposed to COVID-19, were actively infected with it, or had recovered from it provided the deeply sampled blood TCRbeta repertoires that made up the dataset. Where available, HLA class I and class II types were taken from metadata supplied by the sample provider and were not determined by assay-based typing. The prospective study material was composed of cDNA or gDNA derived from T cells, B-cell-depleted T cells, or PBMCs. What the work shows at the level of the full study, not this receptor alone: Clinical and demographic metadata were provided uncurated, with the amount varying by source and participant.

The collaborating institutions used their own protocols to collect whole blood in K2EDTA tubes. For TCRbeta analysis, collaborators shipped samples as frozen whole blood, isolated PBMCs, or DNA extracted from either of those sample types. As encoded in the germline V gene, CDR1 is KGHSH while CDR2 is LQKENI. Trimming removed 2 bases from V and 0 bases from J, leaving 7 bases between the germline ends. The CDR3, from cysteine to phenylalanine, totals 14 residues. The read is trimmed to its CDR3 DNA, 42 bases read in frame from base 1. The immunoSEQ Assay, a bias-controlled multiplex PCR, was used to amplify TCRbeta CDR3 regions from genomic DNA. The authors processed their data as follows. The number of nucleated cells in each sample was estimated by amplification of reference gene primers within the assay. Sequence reads were collapsed and filtered to measure the absolute abundance of every unique TCRbeta CDR3 rearrangement. For each sample, productive Simpson clonality was calculated as the square root of Simpson's diversity index over productive rearrangements. The immuneACCESS repertoire file appears here via TCRdb, limited to in-frame rearrangements. These files lack a portion of the clones; in checked studies, under half of the deficit traces to unresolved V genes, and the cause of the others is not known. V and J calls and clone size are those listed in that table; D and trimming were worked out from the DNA. In this sample the table shows about 78,000 clones, roughly 80% of which occur a single time. Of the sample, over 4.5% is held by the ten largest clones.

The receptor chain draws on TRBV18 and TRBJ1-1; TRBD1 could be the D gene, as 5 bases match. The TCR was taken from a man aged 55 to 70 with active or convalescent COVID-19. Specimen: peripheral blood. The CDR3 loop reads CASSPARVNTEAFF. The DNA sequence is TGTGCCAGCTCACCAGCCAGGGTGAACACTGAAGCTTTCTTT.